These 10 T cell receptor beta chains were all obtained from the same sample, sequenced in a study of cytomegalovirus exposure and HLA in healthy donors (dated by TCRdb to about 2017). Libraries were made using the immunoSEQ multiplex PCR assay. For the multiplex PCR, a mixture combining 60 forward primers for TCR Vbeta segments and 13 reverse primers for TCR Jbeta segments was used. In TCRdb, the immuneACCESS table is reduced to in-frame sequences with V and J assigned. These tables do not hold every clone; where another copy was compared, an unresolved V gene accounts for under half, and the others remain unexplained. A total of fewer than 110,000 clones appear in this sample, 77% of them only once. 4.2% of the sample comes from the top ten. Input material: PBMCs. All receptors derive from a male donor in good health and CMV-seronegative.

The chain combines TRBV7-9 with TRBJ2-3; 8 bases fit TRBD2. The CDR3 is 16 amino acids. With 4 bases clipped from V and 2 bases from J, the junction kept 8 bases outside the gene matches. Germline lookup yields CDR1 SEHNR and CDR2 FQNEAQ (reference sequence). The DNA for the CDR3 is TGTGCCAGCAGCTCAGTAGCGGGGACTACCACAGATACGCAGTATTTT. Its protein product is CASSSVAGTTTDTQYF.

This rearrangement joins TRBV30 to TRBJ2-7; tentative D call: TRBD1 (6 bases). The CDR3 extends over 17 amino acids. The V and J ends lost 2 bases and 0 bases respectively, with 20 bases between them. Germline V gives CDR1 GTSNPN, CDR2 SVGIG (reference sequence). The CDR3 nucleotides read TGTGCCTGGAGTCCTGCACAATCAGGGGTGAGCTCCTACGAGCAGTACTTC. Residues: CAWSPAQSGVSSYEQYF.

V and J are TRBV6-5 and TRBJ2-3; TRBD2 matches 7 bases. With V trimmed by 4 bases and J by 2 bases, 3 bases remained unmatched. Germline assignment: CDR1 MNHEY and CDR2 SVGAGI. CDR3 length equals 14 residues. Here the CDR3 reads CASSSSGSTDTQYF. CDR3 bases: TGTGCCAGCAGTTCTAGCGGATCCACAGATACGCAGTATTTT.

This clone was seen more than once but under ten times. The V and J genes are TRBV2 and TRBJ2-1; D is undetermined. Germline lookup yields CDR1 SNHLY and CDR2 FYNNEI. V was pared by 7 bases and J by 0 bases, with 10 bases between. This CDR3 has 14 residues. CDR3 coding DNA: TGTGCCAGCAACAAGGAGATCTCCTACAATGAGCAGTTCTTC. It is translated as CASNKEISYNEQFF.

The chain links TRBV27 to TRBJ1-3, with D perhaps TRBD1 (6 bases). Trimming took off 4 bases at V and 4 bases at J, with 11 bases between the two ends. The CDR3 is 14 amino acids. Germline V gene sequence: CDR1 MNHEY, CDR2 SMNVEV (reference sequence). CDR3 coding DNA: TGTGCCAGCAGTTCCACAGGGCTCGGAAACACCATATATTTT. It encodes CASSSTGLGNTIYF.

The chain uses TRBV27 and TRBJ1-1; tentative D call: TRBD1 (6 bases). The CDR3 loop spans 13 amino acids. CDR1 and CDR2 from the germline V gene are MNHEY and SMNVEV (reference sequence). Between the trimmed V and J ends, which lost 8 bases and 7 bases, there was a span of 17 bases. CDR3 in amino acids: CASGRTGGVEAFF. CDR3 nucleotide sequence: TGTGCCAGCGGAAGAACGGGGGGCGTTGAAGCTTTCTTT.

The chain links TRBV10-3 to TRBJ2-7; 7 bases are shared with TRBD1. V lost 4 bases and J lost 5; bases outside the gene matches: 5. CDR1 is ENHRY, CDR2 SYGVKD, per germline. The CDR3 loop spans 13 amino acids. The CDR3 sequence is CAISGDRGDEQYF. CDR3 nucleotide sequence: TGTGCCATCAGTGGGGACAGAGGTGACGAGCAGTACTTC.

J is TRBJ2-7 and V is TRBV18; 13 positions match TRBD2. The CDR3 is 18 residues long. The V gene end was trimmed by 3 bases and the J gene end by 4 bases; junction bases not matched to a gene: 12. Looked up from germline, CDR1 is KGHSH and CDR2 is LQKENI. The CDR3 DNA reads TGTGCCAGCTCACCCCTTGGACTAGCGGGAGTCACCGGGTACGAGCAGTACTTC. This translates into CASSPLGLAGVTGYEQYF.

The chain uses TRBV6-6 and TRBJ2-1; 7 positions match TRBD2. Looked up from germline, CDR1 is MNHNY and CDR2 is SVGAGI (reference sequence). This CDR3 is built from 15 residues. Trimming cost V 5 bases and J 2 bases; bases outside gene matches: 6. The CDR3 reads CASSPRAGAYNEQFF. In DNA form, the CDR3 reads TGTGCCAGCAGTCCCCGGGCGGGGGCCTACAATGAGCAGTTCTTC.

The chain carries TRBV19 and TRBJ1-1, with 7 bases aligning to TRBD1. CDR1 LNHDA and CDR2 SQIVND come from the germline V gene (reference sequence). This CDR3 contains 14 residues. J gave up 0 bases and V 5 bases, and 3 bases lay outside the gene matches. The CDR3 region has the DNA TGTGCCAGTAGTGACAGGGCGATGAACACTGAAGCTTTCTTT. Residues: CASSDRAMNTEAFF.